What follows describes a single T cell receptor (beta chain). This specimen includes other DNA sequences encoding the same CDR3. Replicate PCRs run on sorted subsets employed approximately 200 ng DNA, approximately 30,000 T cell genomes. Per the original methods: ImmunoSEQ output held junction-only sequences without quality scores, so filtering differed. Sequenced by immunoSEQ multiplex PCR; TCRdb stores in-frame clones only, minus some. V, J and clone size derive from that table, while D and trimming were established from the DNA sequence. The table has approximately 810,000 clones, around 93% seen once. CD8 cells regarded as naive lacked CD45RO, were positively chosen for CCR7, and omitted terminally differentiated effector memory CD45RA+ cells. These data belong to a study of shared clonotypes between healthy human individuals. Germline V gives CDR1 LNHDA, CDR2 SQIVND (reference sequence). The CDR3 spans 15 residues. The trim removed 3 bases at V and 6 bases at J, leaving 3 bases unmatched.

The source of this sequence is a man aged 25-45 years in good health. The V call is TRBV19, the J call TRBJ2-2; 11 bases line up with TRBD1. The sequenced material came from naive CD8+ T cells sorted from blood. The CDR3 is CASSIGQGAAGELFF. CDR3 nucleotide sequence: TGTGCCAGTAGTATCGGACAGGGGGCGGCCGGGGAGCTGTTTTTT. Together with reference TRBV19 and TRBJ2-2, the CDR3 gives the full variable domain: DGGITQSPKYLFRKEGQNVTLSCEQNLNHDAMYWYRQDPGQGLRLIYYSQIVNDFQKGDIAEGYSVSREKKESFPLTVTSAQKNPTAFYLCASSIGQGAAGELFFGEGSRLTVL.